This T cell receptor (beta chain) was documented in a study of beta chain features in type 1 diabetes. Study-level information: The study examined 90 million to 130 million sorted cells across all samples. Study findings and constraints: Researchers could not determine here whether HLA type influences TCRB rearrangement.

The sequenced template was cDNA made from the entire isolated RNA. The table came from immunoSEQ multiplex PCR; TCRdb's copy has only in-frame clones and leaves some out. The data contain about 900,000 clones, about a sixth of them singletons. Cell sorting via CD45RO/CCR7/CD25/CD127/CD95/CD27 was performed to obtain CD4+ naive, central memory, regulatory and stem cell-like memory cells. Each population that was sorted was more than 95% pure. This clone was seen a handful of times. Its antigen is unidentified. Germline V gene data show CDR1 as MRHNA and CDR2 as SNTAGT. Trimming pared 4 bases from V and 0 bases from J, leaving 7 bases between. The CDR3 sequence is 14 residues long.

This chain joins TRBV6-4 and TRBJ2-1; D is undetermined. The sample was naive CD4+ T cells from blood. This receptor was obtained from a woman under 30 in good health. The CDR3 DNA sequence: TGTGCCAGCAGTGTGGAACCCTCCTACAATGAGCAGTTCTTC. Its translation is CASSVEPSYNEQFF.